Listed here is a single T cell receptor (beta chain). The target antigen is unknown. This entry is derived from a study of OX40 agonist ivuxolimab in advanced cancers. Overall study context: A mean age of around 63 years, range about 20 to 79, was recorded, and approximately 85% were male. Checkpoint inhibitors had been given previously to approximately 40% of patients.

Here immunoSEQ multiplex PCR was the method, and the copy in TCRdb shows in-frame clones only, minus some. This sample yields about 50,000 clones, of which under 90% are seen a single time; more than 1.4% belongs to the top ten. Findings and caveats of the study: Clonal expansion by week 6 occurred in CD4+ and CD8+ blood T cells (at 0.1 to 3.0 mg/kg).

The V and J ends lost 6 bases and 2 bases respectively, with 11 bases between them. The CDR3 has 14 amino acids. Germline values: CDR1 MNHNY, CDR2 SVGAGI (reference sequence). The sequencing used CD4+ or CD8+ T cells sorted from blood, collected in a trial of the OX40 agonist ivuxolimab. The chain joins TRBV6-6 to TRBJ1-5, with D maybe TRBD1 (6 bases). This sequence originates from an adult with an advanced solid tumor such as melanoma, head and neck, liver or kidney cancer. The CDR3: CASRPRQGNQPQHF. The CDR3, as DNA: TGTGCCAGCAGGCCGAGACAGGGCAATCAGCCCCAGCATTTT.